The entry that follows covers one T cell receptor beta chain sequence. Its antigen is as yet unknown. Data came from immunoSEQ multiplex PCR; TCRdb stores just in-frame clones and leaves some out. The profile shows some 450,000 clones, roughly four fifths of them singletons. Per the germline V gene, CDR1 is MGHRA and CDR2 is YSYEKL. The V end lost 2 bases, the J end lost 4 bases, and 8 bases lay between the germline ends. The CDR3 loop spans 14 amino acids. The data originate from a study of shared clonotypes between healthy human individuals. Regarding the study as a whole: The study sampled only blood, and tissue repertoires likely differ.

This rearrangement joins TRBV4-1 to TRBJ2-2, with D possibly being TRBD1 (5 bases). The sequence was obtained from a middle-aged woman in good health. Some clones in this sample may be carry-over from other donors' samples. The sequencing input was PBMCs. CDR3 residues: CASSQTGITGELFF. The CDR3 region has the DNA TGCGCCAGCAGCCAAACAGGAATCACCGGGGAGCTGTTTTTT.